This TCR beta chain comes out of a study of Ad26.COV2.S vaccination and SARS-CoV-2 variants (dated by TCRdb to the early 2020s). Looking at the study overall: Vaccine-arm donors were drawn from COV1001, a multicentre, randomized, double-blind, placebo-controlled phase I-IIa trial of Ad26.COV2.S in healthy adults. Ad26.COV2.S was given intramuscularly at 5x10^10 or 1x10^11 viral particles, as a single shot or as two shots 56 days apart. TCRbeta repertoire sequencing was used to assess the specificity and breadth of SARS-CoV-2-reactive T cell receptors after Ad26.COV2.S vaccination. A total of around 32 samples were included in the TCR-sequenced set, comprising roughly 19 Ad26.COV2.S vaccine recipients, 5 placebo recipients and 8 SARS-CoV-2 convalescent individuals. Trial participants were randomized into five groups of five: low-dose or high-dose Ad26.COV2.S given once or twice, or placebo on both occasions. Throughout the experiments and outcome assessment, investigators stayed blinded to trial group allocation.

The immunoSEQ Assay was used to sequence TCRbeta CDR3 regions. After extraction, genomic DNA underwent amplification by bias-controlled multiplex PCR, followed by high-throughput sequencing. Per the source publication's procedure: Collapsing and filtering of sequences were performed to quantify the absolute abundance of each unique TCRbeta CDR3 region. T cell fraction was estimated by normalization of TCRbeta template counts to usable DNA, with usable DNA being measured through amplification of reference genes present in all nucleated cells. Repertoire TCRs were annotated as SARS-CoV-2-specific when V gene, CDR3 amino acid sequence and J gene were exactly matched to a known reactive TCR set. MIRA supplied the reference SARS-CoV-2 TCR set, which was filtered for enrichment in COVID-19-positive ImmuneCODE repertoires so that public or cross-reactive TCRs were removed. Based on the MIRA antigens, annotated TCRs were further analysed at the level of specific ORF or position within ORF. Depth was the summed frequency of annotated unique rearrangements, while breadth was defined as annotated unique rearrangements over total unique productive rearrangements. Group comparisons of TCR breadth used two-sided Wilcoxon rank-sum tests. TCRdb took this table from immuneACCESS and kept in-frame rearrangements with V and J called. Such tables lack part of the clones; where checked against another copy, unresolved V genes explain under half of the gap, and the rest is unexplained. The V and J calls and clone size come from that table; D and trimming were worked out from the DNA. A total of fewer than 600,000 clones appear in this sample, about 89% of them only once. Of the sample, more than 1.5% is held by the ten largest clones.

The full study reports these points: Comparing responses between vaccine doses or regimens was not something the study was powered to do. After vaccination, substantial breadth of spike-specific CD8+ and CD4+ T cell responses was reported. Non-spike TCR breadth was comparable between vaccine and placebo recipients, consistent with the vaccine containing only spike. Spike-specific TCR breadth was higher in Ad26.COV2.S recipients than in placebo recipients (P = 0.0014). The authors noted that the TCR breadth and depth analyses may have underestimated total T cell responses.

The meaning of the sample's treatment or condition label: 15 to 20 received Ad26.COV2.S at low or high dose, single or two shots; about 5 received placebo; per-sample allocation not given. Repertoires of vaccine and placebo recipients were sequenced from samples collected on day 63 after the first injection. Between 29 July and 7 August 2020, Cohort 1b enrolled about 27 adults aged 18-55 years at one site in Boston, USA. Ad26.COV2.S consisted of a replication-incompetent adenovirus type 26 vector by which a prefusion-stabilized SARS-CoV-2 spike protein from the original Wuhan strain was expressed. About this clone: It has no known antigen specificity. Qualities for individual bases were not recorded, and no much larger clone is one base off.

The CDR3 runs 15 amino acids, cysteine and phenylalanine included. Only the CDR3 part of the read is kept: 45 bases, read in frame from the first base. V loses 1 base of germline sequence and J loses 5 bases, and the interval between the two ends is 14 bases. The germline V gene (reference sequence) gives CDR1 as LGHDT and CDR2 as YNNKEL. The chain is assembled from TRBV3-1 (or the pseudogene TRBV3-2) and TRBJ2-5, and the D gene may be TRBD2, 5 bases matching. This receptor was identified in a person between 18 and 60 years old who received the Ad26.COV2.S COVID-19 vaccine or a placebo. Specimen: peripheral blood, collected in a trial of Ad26.COV2.S vaccine versus placebo. The DNA is as follows: TGTGCCAGCAGCCAAGCCCCGGGGTTGGAGGAGACCCAGTACTTC. This is translated as CASSQAPGLEETQYF.